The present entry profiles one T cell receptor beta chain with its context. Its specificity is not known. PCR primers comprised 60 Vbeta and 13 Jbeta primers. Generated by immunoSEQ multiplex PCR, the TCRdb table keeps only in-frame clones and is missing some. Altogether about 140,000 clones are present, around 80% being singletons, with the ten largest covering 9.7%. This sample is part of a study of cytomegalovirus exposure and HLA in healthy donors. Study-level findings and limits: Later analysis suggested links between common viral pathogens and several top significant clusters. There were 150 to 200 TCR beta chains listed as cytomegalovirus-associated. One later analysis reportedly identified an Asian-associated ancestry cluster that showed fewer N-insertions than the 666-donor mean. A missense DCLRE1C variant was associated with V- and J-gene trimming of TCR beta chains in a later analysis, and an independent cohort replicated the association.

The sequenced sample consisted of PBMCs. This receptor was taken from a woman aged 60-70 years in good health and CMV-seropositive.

The CDR3 DNA reads TGTGCCAGCAGCGTATCGAGGCGGGAGGGCACAGATACGCAGTATTTT. Translation gives CASSVSRREGTDTQYF. The chain employs TRBV9 and TRBJ2-3; TRBD2 matches at 8 bases. The CDR3 consists of 16 residues. The V segment lost 1 base and the J segment 1 base; nucleotides outside the gene matches: 5. CDR1 and CDR2 from the germline V gene are SGDLS and YYNGEE.